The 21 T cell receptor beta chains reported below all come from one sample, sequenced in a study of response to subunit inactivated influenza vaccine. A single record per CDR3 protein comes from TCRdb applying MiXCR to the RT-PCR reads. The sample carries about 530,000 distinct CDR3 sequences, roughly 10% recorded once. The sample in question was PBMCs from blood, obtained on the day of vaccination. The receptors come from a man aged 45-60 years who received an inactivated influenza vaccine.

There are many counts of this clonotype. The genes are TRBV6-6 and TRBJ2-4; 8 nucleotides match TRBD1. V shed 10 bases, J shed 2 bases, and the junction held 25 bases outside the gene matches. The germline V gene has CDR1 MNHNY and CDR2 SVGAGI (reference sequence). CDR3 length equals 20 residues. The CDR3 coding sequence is TGTGCCAACCCACCCTCGAGTTCGACAGGGGAGAAATGTCCCAAAAACATTCAGTACTTC. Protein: CANPPSSSTGEKCPKNIQYF.

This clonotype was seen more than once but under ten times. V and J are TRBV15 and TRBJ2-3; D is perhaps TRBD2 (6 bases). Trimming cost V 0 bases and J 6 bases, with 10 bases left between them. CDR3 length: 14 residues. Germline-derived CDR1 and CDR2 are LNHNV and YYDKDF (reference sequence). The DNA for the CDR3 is TGTGCCACCAGCAGAGATCGCGGGGTGGATACGCAGTATTTT. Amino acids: CATSRDRGVDTQYF.

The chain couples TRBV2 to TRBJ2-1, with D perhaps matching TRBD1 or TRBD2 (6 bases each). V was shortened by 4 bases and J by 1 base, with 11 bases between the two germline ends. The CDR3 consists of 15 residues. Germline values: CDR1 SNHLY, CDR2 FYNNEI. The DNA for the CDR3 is TGTGCCAGCAGTGGGGGGGCCACTTCCTACAATGAGCAGTTCTTC. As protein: CASSGGATSYNEQFF.

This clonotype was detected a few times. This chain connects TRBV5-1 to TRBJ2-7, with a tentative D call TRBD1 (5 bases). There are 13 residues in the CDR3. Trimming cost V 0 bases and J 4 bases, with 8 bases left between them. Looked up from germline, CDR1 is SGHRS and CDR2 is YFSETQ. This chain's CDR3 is CASSLGRQYEQYF. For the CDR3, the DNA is TGCGCCAGCAGCTTGGGTAGACAGTACGAGCAGTACTTC.

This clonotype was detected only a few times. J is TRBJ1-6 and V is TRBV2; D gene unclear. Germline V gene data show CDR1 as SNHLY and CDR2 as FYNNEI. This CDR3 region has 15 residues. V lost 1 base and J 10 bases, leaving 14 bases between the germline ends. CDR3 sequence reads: CASSEDRGLGSPLHF. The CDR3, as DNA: TGTGCCAGCAGTGAAGATCGGGGTTTAGGGTCACCCCTCCACTTT.

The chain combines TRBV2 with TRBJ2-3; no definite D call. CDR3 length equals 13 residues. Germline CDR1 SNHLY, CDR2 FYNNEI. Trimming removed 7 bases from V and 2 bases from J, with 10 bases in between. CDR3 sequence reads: CASTGTDTDTQYF. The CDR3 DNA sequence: TGTGCCAGCACAGGCACCGACACAGATACGCAGTATTTT.

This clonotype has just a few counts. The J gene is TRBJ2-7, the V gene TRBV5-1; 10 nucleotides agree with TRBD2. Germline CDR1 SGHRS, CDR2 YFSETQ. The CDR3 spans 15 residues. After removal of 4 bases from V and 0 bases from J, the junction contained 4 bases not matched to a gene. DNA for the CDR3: TGCGCCAGCAGCCTAGCGGGGGAGAGCTCCTACGAGCAGTACTTC. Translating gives CASSLAGESSYEQYF.

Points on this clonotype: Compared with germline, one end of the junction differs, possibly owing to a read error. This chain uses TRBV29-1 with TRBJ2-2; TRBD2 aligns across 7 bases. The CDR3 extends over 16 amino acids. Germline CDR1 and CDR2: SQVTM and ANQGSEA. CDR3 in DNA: TGCAGCGTTGAGATGCGCTCAGCGGGGAACACCCGGGAGCTGTTTTTT. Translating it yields CSVEMRSAGNTRELFF.

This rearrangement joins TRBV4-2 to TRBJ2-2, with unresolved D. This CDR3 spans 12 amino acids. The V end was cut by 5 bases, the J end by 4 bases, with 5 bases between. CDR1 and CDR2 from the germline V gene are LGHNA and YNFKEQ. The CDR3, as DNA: TGTGCCAGCAGCGTCACCACCGGGGAGCTGTTTTTT. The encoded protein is CASSVTTGELFF.

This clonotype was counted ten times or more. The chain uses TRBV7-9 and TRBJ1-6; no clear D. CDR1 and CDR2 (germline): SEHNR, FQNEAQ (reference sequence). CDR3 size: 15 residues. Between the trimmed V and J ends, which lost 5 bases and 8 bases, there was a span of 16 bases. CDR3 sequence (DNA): TGTGCCAGCAGCGGGGTCATCGGGGAGGATTCACCCCTCCACTTT. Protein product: CASSGVIGEDSPLHF. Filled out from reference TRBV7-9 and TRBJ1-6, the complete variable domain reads DTGVSQNPRHKITKRGQNVTFRCDPISEHNRLYWYRQTLGQGPEFLTYFQNEAQLEKSRLLSDRFSAERPKGSFSTLEIQRTEQGDSAMYLCASSGVIGEDSPLHFGNGTRLTVT.

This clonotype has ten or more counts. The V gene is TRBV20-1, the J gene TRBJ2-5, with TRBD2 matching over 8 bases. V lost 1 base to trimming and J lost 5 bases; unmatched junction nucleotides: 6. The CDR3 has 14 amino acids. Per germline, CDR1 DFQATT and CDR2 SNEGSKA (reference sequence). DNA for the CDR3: TGCAGTGCTAGAGGGGGACTAGGTTCTGAGACCCAGTACTTC. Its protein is CSARGGLGSETQYF.

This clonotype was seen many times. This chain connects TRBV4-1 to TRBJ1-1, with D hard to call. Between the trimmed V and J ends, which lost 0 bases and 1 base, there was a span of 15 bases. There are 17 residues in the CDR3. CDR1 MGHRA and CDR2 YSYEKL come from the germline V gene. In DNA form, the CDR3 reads TGCGCCAGCAGCCAAGAGATCAGTTTGGCTGGGAACACTGAAGCTTTCTTT. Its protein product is CASSQEISLAGNTEAFF.

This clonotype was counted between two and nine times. The DNA for the CDR3 is TGCAGCGTTGAGGCAGGGTCGGGCGAGCAGTACTTC. The encoded protein is CSVEAGSGEQYF. The chain has TRBV29-1 and TRBJ2-7, with a weak D call TRBD1 (5 bases). The CDR3 runs to 12 residues. The V gene lost 3 bases and the J gene lost 6 bases, with 12 bases spanning the gap. Germline CDR1 reads SQVTM; CDR2 reads ANQGSEA.

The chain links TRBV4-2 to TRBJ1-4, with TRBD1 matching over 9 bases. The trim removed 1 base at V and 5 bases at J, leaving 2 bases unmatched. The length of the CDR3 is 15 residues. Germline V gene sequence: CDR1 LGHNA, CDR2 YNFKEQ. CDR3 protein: CASSQVGTGNEKLFF. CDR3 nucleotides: TGTGCCAGCAGCCAAGTCGGGACAGGGAATGAAAAACTGTTTTTT.

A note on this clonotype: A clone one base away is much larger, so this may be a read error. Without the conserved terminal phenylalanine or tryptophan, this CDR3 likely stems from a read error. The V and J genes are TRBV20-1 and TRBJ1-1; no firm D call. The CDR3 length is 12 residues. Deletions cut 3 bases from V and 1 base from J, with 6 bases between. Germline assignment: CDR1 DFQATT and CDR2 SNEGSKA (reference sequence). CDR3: CSASGGNTEAFY. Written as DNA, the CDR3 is TGCAGTGCTAGCGGCGGGAACACTGAAGCTTTCTAT.

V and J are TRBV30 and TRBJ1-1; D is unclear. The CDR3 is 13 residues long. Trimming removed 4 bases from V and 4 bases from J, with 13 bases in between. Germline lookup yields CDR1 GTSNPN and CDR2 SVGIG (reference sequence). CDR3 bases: TGTGCCTGGACAACGGGTTACGGCACTGAAGCTTTCTTT. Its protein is CAWTTGYGTEAFF.

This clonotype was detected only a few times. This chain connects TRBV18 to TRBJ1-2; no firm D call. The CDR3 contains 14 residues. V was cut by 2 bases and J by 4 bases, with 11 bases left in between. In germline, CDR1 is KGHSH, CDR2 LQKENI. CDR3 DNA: TGTGCCAGCTCACCATCTCCCGAAACCTATGGCTACACCTTC. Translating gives CASSPSPETYGYTF.

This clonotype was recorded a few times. The CDR3 coding sequence is TGTGCCAGCAGCCCCTTCTCCGGCGAGCAGTACTTC. Amino acids: CASSPFSGEQYF. The V and J genes are TRBV7-2 and TRBJ2-7; D gene ambiguous. Germline V gives CDR1 SGHTA, CDR2 FQGNSA. CDR3 length: 12 residues. With 5 bases removed from V and 6 bases from J, the gap between germline ends came to 11 bases. The full variable domain, with the rest looked up from reference TRBV7-2 and TRBJ2-7, is GAGVSQSPSNKVTEKGKDVELRCDPISGHTALYWYRQSLGQGLEFLIYFQGNSAPDKSGLPSDRFSAERTGGSVSTLTIQRTQQEDSAVYLCASSPFSGEQYFGPGTRLTVT.

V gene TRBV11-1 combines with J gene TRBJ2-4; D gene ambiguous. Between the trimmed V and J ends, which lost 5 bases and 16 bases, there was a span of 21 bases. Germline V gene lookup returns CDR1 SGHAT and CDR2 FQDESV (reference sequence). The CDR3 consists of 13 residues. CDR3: CASSQTQAWVPYF. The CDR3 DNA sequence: TGTGCCAGCAGCCAAACACAAGCCTGGGTGCCTTACTTC.

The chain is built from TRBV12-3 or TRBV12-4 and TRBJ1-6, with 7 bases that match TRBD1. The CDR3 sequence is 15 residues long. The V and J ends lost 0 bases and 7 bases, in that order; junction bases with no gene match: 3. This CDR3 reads CASSLAGTANSPLHF. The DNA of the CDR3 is TGTGCCAGCAGTTTAGCGGGGACAGCCAATTCACCCCTCCACTTT.

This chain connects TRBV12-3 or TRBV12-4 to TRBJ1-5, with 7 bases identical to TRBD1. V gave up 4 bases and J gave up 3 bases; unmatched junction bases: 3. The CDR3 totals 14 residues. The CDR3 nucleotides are TGTGCCAGCAGTTCCAGGGGGAACAATCAGCCCCAGCATTTT. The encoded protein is CASSSRGNNQPQHF.